These 25 T cell receptor beta chains share one sample of origin, sequenced in a study of blood T cells in healthy people across ages. A second PCR, run for about 6 to 11 cycles, used a sample-barcoded 5' primer plus a J-beta primer mix. TCRdb redid the calling of the 5' RACE reads with MiXCR, one entry per CDR3 protein. The repertoire holds around 2 million distinct CDR3 sequences, with about 39% as singletons. Source material: blood. The receptors were gathered from a human donor in good health.

The sample holds one count of this clonotype. The rearrangement uses TRBV20-1 and TRBJ1-5, with 7 bases that match TRBD1. The ends lost 5 bases at V and 6 bases at J; junction bases unmatched: 7. Germline values: CDR1 DFQATT, CDR2 SNEGSKA (reference sequence). The length of the CDR3 is 13 residues. This chain's CDR3 is CSAQPTGLQPQHF. The CDR3 DNA follows: TGCAGTGCTCAGCCGACAGGGCTTCAGCCCCAGCATTTT.

The chain combines TRBV6-2 or TRBV6-3 with TRBJ2-3, with D possibly being TRBD1 (6 bases). This CDR3 comprises 15 residues. Per germline, CDR1 MNHEY and CDR2 SVGEGT. V lost 5 bases and J lost 1, with 13 bases in between. DNA of the CDR3: TGTGCCAGCAGTCCGTGGGGGCTCGGCACAGATACGCAGTATTTT. This sequence encodes CASSPWGLGTDTQYF.

CDR3 sequence reads: CASSKGQTFYGYTF. CDR3 in DNA: TGTGCCAGCAGCAAAGGACAGACCTTCTATGGCTACACCTTC. V is TRBV7-9 and J is TRBJ1-2; D perhaps matches TRBD1 (6 bases). CDR1 is SEHNR and CDR2 is FQNEAQ in the germline V gene (reference sequence). Trimming took off 5 bases at V and 4 bases at J, with 14 bases between the two ends. The CDR3 spans 14 residues.

This clonotype was seen a handful of times. The rearrangement uses TRBV19 and TRBJ2-7; 7 bases align to TRBD1. CDR1 and CDR2 (germline): LNHDA, SQIVND (reference sequence). This CDR3 has 12 residues. The trim removed 4 bases at V and 10 bases at J, leaving 7 bases unmatched. The CDR3 is CASSTGQAPQYF. The CDR3 DNA reads as TGTGCCAGTAGTACCGGACAGGCCCCTCAGTACTTC.

In DNA form, the CDR3 reads TGTGCCAGCAGCCAGACCGAAGGAATCCACGAGCAGTACTTC. This codes for CASSQTEGIHEQYF. The J gene is TRBJ2-5, the V gene TRBV3-1; no definite D call. The J call could be wrong; TRBJ2-7 is a better fit for the DNA end. This CDR3 is built from 14 residues. From germline, CDR1 is LGHDT and CDR2 YNNKEL (reference sequence).

A few counts support this clonotype. The chain has TRBV7-3 and TRBJ2-3; D might be TRBD1 or TRBD2, each matching 5 bases. CDR3 size: 17 residues. Trimming took 5 bases from V and 3 from J, leaving 21 bases between them. Germline V gives CDR1 SGHTA, CDR2 FQGTGA. The chain's CDR3 is CASSPGTTDPLTDTQYF. CDR3 nucleotide sequence: TGTGCCAGCAGCCCCGGGACCACTGATCCCCTTACAGATACGCAGTATTTT.

The rearrangement links TRBV4-3 to TRBJ1-1, with D unresolved. The CDR3 sequence is 14 residues long. The V gene's germline CDR1 is LGHNA and CDR2 YSLEER. The ends were cut back, 0 bases at V and 5 bases at J, with 10 bases in the middle. DNA of the CDR3: TGCGCCAGCAGCCAAGATAGCGTTGGAACTGAAGCTTTCTTT. Translating it yields CASSQDSVGTEAFF.

This clonotype has a handful of counts. CDR3 sequence reads: CSARGRVGYEQYF. In nucleotides, the CDR3 is TGCAGTGCTAGAGGGCGGGTTGGCTACGAGCAGTACTTC. The V gene is TRBV20-1, the J gene TRBJ2-7; a possible D gene is TRBD2 (5 bases). CDR1 and CDR2 (germline): DFQATT, SNEGSKA (reference sequence). The V end was cut by 1 base, the J end by 3 bases, with 10 bases between. The CDR3 sequence is 13 residues long.

Points on this clonotype: This sequence may be a read error, since a much larger clone differs from it by one base. The rearrangement uses TRBV7-9 and TRBJ1-1; D unresolved. Trimming took off 5 bases at V and 1 base at J, with 8 bases between the two ends. From germline, CDR1 is SEHNR and CDR2 FQNEAQ (reference sequence). CDR3 length: 13 residues. CDR3 residues: CASSPERNTEAFF. DNA for the CDR3: TGTGCCAGCAGCCCCGAGAGGAACACTGAAGCTTTCTTT.

This clonotype was counted between two and nine times. CDR3: CASSESTELNEKLFF. The CDR3 nucleotides are TGCGCCAGCAGTGAGTCGACCGAATTGAATGAAAAACTGTTTTTT. The chain couples TRBV10-2 to TRBJ1-4; D not certain. In germline, CDR1 is WSHSY, CDR2 SAAADI. This CDR3 has 15 amino acids. Trimming took 0 bases from V and 5 from J, leaving 10 bases between them.

The chain has TRBV20-1 and TRBJ2-7; D unresolved. The V end lost 0 bases, the J end lost 7 bases, and 13 bases lay between the germline ends. This CDR3 has 13 residues. Germline V gene data show CDR1 as DFQATT and CDR2 as SNEGSKA (reference sequence). Here the CDR3 DNA reads TGCAGTGCTAGAGATTCAGGACCTACGGAGCAGTACTTC. It yields the protein CSARDSGPTEQYF.

This clonotype was seen repeatedly, ten times or more. V gene TRBV7-2 combines with J gene TRBJ2-7, with 7 bases matching TRBD1. This CDR3 is 15 amino acids long. Germline V lookup: CDR1 SGHTA, CDR2 FQGNSA. V was pared by 1 base and J by 2 bases, with 5 bases of the junction left unmatched. The CDR3, as DNA: TGTGCCAGCAGCTTAGGACCGGGACAGACCTACGAGCAGTACTTC. Protein: CASSLGPGQTYEQYF. Full variable domain (missing parts from reference TRBV7-2 and TRBJ2-7): GAGVSQSPSNKVTEKGKDVELRCDPISGHTALYWYRQSLGQGLEFLIYFQGNSAPDKSGLPSDRFSAERTGGSVSTLTIQRTQQEDSAVYLCASSLGPGQTYEQYFGPGTRLTVT.

This chain connects TRBV6-2 or TRBV6-3 to TRBJ2-7, with 10 nucleotides matching TRBD1. The germline CDR1 and CDR2 sequences are MNHEY and SVGEGT. Trimming cost V 6 bases and J 3 bases; bases outside gene matches: 11. The CDR3 runs to 16 residues. The CDR3 sequence is CASSPWTGGRNYEQYF. The CDR3, as DNA: TGTGCCAGCAGCCCTTGGACAGGGGGAAGGAACTACGAGCAGTACTTC.

The table lists this clonotype with a few counts. This chain uses TRBV6-5 with TRBJ1-2, with a tentative D call TRBD1 (5 bases). Deletions cut 0 bases from V and 7 bases from J, with 12 bases between. Germline-derived CDR1 and CDR2 are MNHEY and SVGAGI. CDR3 length: 14 amino acids. CDR3 nucleotide sequence: TGTGCCAGCAGTTACTCTATAGGGGCGGGTGGCTACACCTTC. Translation gives CASSYSIGAGGYTF.

The chain links TRBV5-5 to TRBJ2-5; tentative D call: TRBD2 (6 bases). The V gene lost 1 base and the J gene lost 5 bases, with 15 bases spanning the gap. Germline V gene lookup returns CDR1 SGHKS and CDR2 YYEKEE (reference sequence). The CDR3 has 15 amino acids. The CDR3 here is CASSLLTGVGETQYF. CDR3 nucleotides: TGTGCCAGCAGCTTGTTGACGGGGGTTGGGGAGACCCAGTACTTC.

CDR3 protein: CASSLYADSTDTQYF. The CDR3 DNA sequence: TGTGCCAGCAGCTTGTATGCAGATAGCACAGATACGCAGTATTTT. The rearrangement uses TRBV5-5 and TRBJ2-3; D unresolved. V was trimmed by 1 base and J by 0 bases, leaving 9 bases between them. Germline loops: CDR1 SGHKS, CDR2 YYEKEE (reference sequence). The CDR3 length is 15 residues. Full variable domain (rest looked up from reference TRBV5-5 and TRBJ2-3): DAGVTQSPTHLIKTRGQQVTLRCSPISGHKSVSWYQQVLGQGPQFIFQYYEKEERGRGNFPDRFSARQFPNYSSELNVNALLLGDSALYLCASSLYADSTDTQYFGPGTRLTVL.

The chain recombines TRBV5-1 with TRBJ2-1, with D possibly TRBD2 on 5 matching bases. The germline V and J ends were trimmed by 6 bases and 2 bases, with 12 bases remaining between them. Germline lookup yields CDR1 SGHRS and CDR2 YFSETQ. The CDR3 is made up of 14 amino acids. DNA for the CDR3: TGCGCCAGCACGCGAGGGCGAACCTACAATGAGCAGTTCTTC. As protein: CASTRGRTYNEQFF.

The V call is TRBV20-1, the J call TRBJ2-7; D possibly corresponds to TRBD1 (7 bases). The J call could be wrong; TRBJ2-5 is a better fit for the DNA end. This CDR3 comprises 14 residues. Per germline, CDR1 DFQATT and CDR2 SNEGSKA (reference sequence). In nucleotides, the CDR3 is TGCAGTGCTAGGGATCTACAGGGGAGGGAGACCCAGTACTTC. Translating it yields CSARDLQGRETQYF.

The table lists this clonotype with a count of one. This chain connects TRBV10-3 to TRBJ2-3; D gene unclear. This CDR3 spans 13 amino acids. V lost 0 bases and J 5 bases, leaving 6 bases between the germline ends. Looked up from germline, CDR1 is ENHRY and CDR2 is SYGVKD. The CDR3 loop is CAISESGLDTQYF. The CDR3 coding sequence is TGTGCCATCAGTGAGTCTGGGTTAGATACGCAGTATTTT.

V gene TRBV6-5 combines with J gene TRBJ2-5; possibly TRBD2 for D (7 bases). Germline V gives CDR1 MNHEY, CDR2 SVGAGI. CDR3 length: 15 residues. V lost 4 bases and J lost 5, with 17 bases in between. This chain's CDR3 is CASSSRRGGRETQYF. In DNA, the CDR3 is TGTGCCAGCAGTTCCCGGAGGGGGGGCAGGGAGACCCAGTACTTC.

V is TRBV12-3 or TRBV12-4 and J is TRBJ1-1; D ambiguous. The CDR3 totals 12 residues. The V gene lost 6 bases and the J gene lost 13 bases, with 18 bases spanning the gap. The CDR3 DNA follows: TGTGCCAGCAGCCAGGACCCCCCCGAGGGTTTCTTT. This gives the protein CASSQDPPEGFF.

The chain links TRBV24-1 to TRBJ2-1, with 11 bases identical to TRBD2. Unmatched junction bases numbered 12, after V lost 3 bases and J lost 6 bases. Germline V gives CDR1 KGHDR, CDR2 SFDVKD. The CDR3 has 18 residues. Here the CDR3 reads CATSDVRLAGSASNEQFF. In DNA, the CDR3 is TGTGCCACCAGTGATGTGAGACTAGCGGGGAGTGCCTCCAATGAGCAGTTCTTC.

The chain links TRBV7-9 to TRBJ2-7, with 8 bases matching TRBD2. Trimming cost V 5 bases and J 4 bases; bases outside gene matches: 10. The CDR3 spans 15 residues. Germline lookup yields CDR1 SEHNR and CDR2 FQNEAQ (reference sequence). The CDR3 is CASSTLPLAGYEQYF. The CDR3 nucleotides are TGTGCCAGCAGCACGCTCCCGTTAGCGGGGTACGAGCAGTACTTC.

The chain is built from TRBV7-9 and TRBJ2-7; 7 positions match TRBD2. This CDR3 region has 15 residues. After removal of 5 bases from V and 5 bases from J, the junction contained 12 bases not matched to a gene. The V gene's germline CDR1 is SEHNR and CDR2 FQNEAQ (reference sequence). This chain's CDR3 is CASSGTGARGDEQYF. CDR3 DNA: TGTGCCAGCAGCGGTACGGGAGCCCGGGGGGACGAGCAGTACTTC.

This clonotype was observed a few times. This chain joins TRBV5-8 and TRBJ2-7; D gene uncertain. Trimming removed 0 bases from V and 2 bases from J, with 9 bases in between. Germline CDR1 and CDR2: SGHTS and YDEGEE. The CDR3 is 14 residues long. CDR3 nucleotide sequence: TGTGCCAGCAGCTTGGATGTGGTAGCCTACGAGCAGTACTTC. It yields the protein CASSLDVVAYEQYF. Filled out from reference TRBV5-8 and TRBJ2-7, the complete variable domain reads EAGVTQSPTHLIKTRGQQATLRCSPISGHTSVYWYQQALGLGLQFLLWYDEGEERNRGNFPPRFSGRQFPNYSSELNVNALELEDSALYLCASSLDVVAYEQYFGPGTRLTVT.